This entry concerns a single T cell receptor (beta chain). Its antigen is not identified. The sample is drawn from a study of OX40 agonist ivuxolimab in advanced cancers. In the study overall: Among those treated, three patients had partial responses, one with hepatocellular carcinoma and two with cutaneous melanoma. Regarding the study as a whole: CD8+ T cells averaged more expanded clones than CD4+.

Method: immunoSEQ multiplex PCR; TCRdb's copy keeps in-frame clones and lacks some. Here the sample spans about 100,000 clones, more than 85% being singletons. Enrollment shut out patients with autoimmune disease history or systemic immunosuppression. Blood draws occurred at baseline, cycle 4 day 1, and cycle 7 day 1. Germline values: CDR1 SGDLS, CDR2 YYNGEE. This CDR3 is 14 amino acids long. V was pared by 2 bases and J by 5 bases, with 4 bases of the junction left unmatched. This receptor was obtained from an adult with an advanced solid tumor such as melanoma, head and neck, liver or kidney cancer. This rearrangement joins TRBV9 to TRBJ2-7; 10 bases are a match to TRBD1. This material consisted of CD4+ or CD8+ T cells sorted from blood, taken in a trial of the OX40 agonist ivuxolimab. The CDR3 bases are TGTGCCAGCAGCGTCGGACAGGGGGTCGACGAGCAGTACTTC. Amino acids: CASSVGQGVDEQYF.